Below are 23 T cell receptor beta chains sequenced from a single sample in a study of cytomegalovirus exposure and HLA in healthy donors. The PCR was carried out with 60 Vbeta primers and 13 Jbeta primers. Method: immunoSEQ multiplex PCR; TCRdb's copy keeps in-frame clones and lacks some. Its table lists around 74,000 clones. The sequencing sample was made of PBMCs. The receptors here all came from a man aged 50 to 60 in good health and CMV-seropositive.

This CDR3 is CASSLPGTGNTEAFF. The CDR3 nucleotides are TGTGCCAGCAGCTTGCCCGGGACAGGGAACACTGAAGCTTTCTTT. This chain links TRBV7-9 with TRBJ1-1; 8 nucleotides line up with TRBD1. With V trimmed by 3 bases and J by 1 base, 4 bases remained unmatched. The CDR3 totals 15 residues. Germline V gene sequence: CDR1 SEHNR, CDR2 FQNEAQ (reference sequence).

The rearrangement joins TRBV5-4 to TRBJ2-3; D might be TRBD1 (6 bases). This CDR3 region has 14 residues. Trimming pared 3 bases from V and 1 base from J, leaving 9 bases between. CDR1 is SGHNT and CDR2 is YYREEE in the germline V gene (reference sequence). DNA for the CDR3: TGTGCCAGCAGCTGGACAGATCGCACAGATACGCAGTATTTT. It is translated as CASSWTDRTDTQYF.

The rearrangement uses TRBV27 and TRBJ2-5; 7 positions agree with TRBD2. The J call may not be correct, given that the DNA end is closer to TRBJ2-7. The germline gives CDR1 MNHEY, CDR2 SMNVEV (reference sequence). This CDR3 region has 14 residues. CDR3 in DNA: TGTGCCAGCCGGCGGGCTAGCGGACGCTACGAGCAGTACTTC. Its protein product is CASRRASGRYEQYF.

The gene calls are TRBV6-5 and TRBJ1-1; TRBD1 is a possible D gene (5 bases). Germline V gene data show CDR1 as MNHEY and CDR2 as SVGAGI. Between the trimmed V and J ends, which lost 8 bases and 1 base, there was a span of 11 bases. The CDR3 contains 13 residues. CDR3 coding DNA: TGTGCCAGCGGTAACAGGAGGAACACTGAAGCTTTCTTT. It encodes CASGNRRNTEAFF.

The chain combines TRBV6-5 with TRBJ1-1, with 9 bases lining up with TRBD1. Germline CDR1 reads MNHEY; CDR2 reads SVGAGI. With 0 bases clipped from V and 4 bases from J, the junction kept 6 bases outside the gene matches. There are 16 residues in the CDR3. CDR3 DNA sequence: TGTGCCAGCAGTTACTCGACCACAGGGGGCATCACTGAAGCTTTCTTT. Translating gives CASSYSTTGGITEAFF.

The CDR3 nucleotides read TGCGCCAGCAGCTCGGGACAGGGGGGCACTGAAGCTTTCTTT. This gives the protein CASSSGQGGTEAFF. The genes are TRBV5-1 and TRBJ1-1; the match to TRBD1 covers 11 bases. Unmatched junction bases numbered 2, after V lost 3 bases and J lost 4 bases. CDR3 length: 14 amino acids. Germline values: CDR1 SGHRS, CDR2 YFSETQ.

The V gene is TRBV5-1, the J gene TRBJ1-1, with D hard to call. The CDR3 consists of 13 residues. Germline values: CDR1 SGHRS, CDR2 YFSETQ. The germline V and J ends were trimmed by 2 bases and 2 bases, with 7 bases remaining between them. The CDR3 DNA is TGCGCCAGCAGCTTTAGGAGTAACACTGAAGCTTTCTTT. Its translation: CASSFRSNTEAFF.

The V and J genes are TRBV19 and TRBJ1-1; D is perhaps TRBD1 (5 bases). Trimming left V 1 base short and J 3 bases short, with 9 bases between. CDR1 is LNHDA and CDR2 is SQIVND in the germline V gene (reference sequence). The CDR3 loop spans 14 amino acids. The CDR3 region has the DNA TGTGCCAGTAGTATAGCGATGGGGCACACTGAAGCTTTCTTT. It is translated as CASSIAMGHTEAFF.

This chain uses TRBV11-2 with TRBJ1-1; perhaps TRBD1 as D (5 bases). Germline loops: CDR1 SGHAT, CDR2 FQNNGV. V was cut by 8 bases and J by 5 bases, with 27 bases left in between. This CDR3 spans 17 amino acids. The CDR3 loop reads CASGRGAVGGVETEAFF. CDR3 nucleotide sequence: TGTGCCAGCGGGAGGGGCGCCGTTGGCGGCGTGGAGACTGAAGCTTTCTTT.

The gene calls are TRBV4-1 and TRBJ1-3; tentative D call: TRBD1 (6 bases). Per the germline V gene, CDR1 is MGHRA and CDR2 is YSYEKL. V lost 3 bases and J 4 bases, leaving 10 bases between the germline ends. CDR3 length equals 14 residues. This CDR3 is CASSQTGSGNTIYF. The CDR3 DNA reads TGCGCCAGCAGCCAGACAGGATCAGGAAACACCATATATTTT.

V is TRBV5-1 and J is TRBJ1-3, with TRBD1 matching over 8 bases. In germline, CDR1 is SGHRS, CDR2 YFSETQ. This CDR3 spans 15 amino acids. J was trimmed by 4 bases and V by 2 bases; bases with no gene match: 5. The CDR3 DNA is TGCGCCAGCAGCTTAGACAGGGGCTCCGGAAACACCATATATTTT. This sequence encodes CASSLDRGSGNTIYF.

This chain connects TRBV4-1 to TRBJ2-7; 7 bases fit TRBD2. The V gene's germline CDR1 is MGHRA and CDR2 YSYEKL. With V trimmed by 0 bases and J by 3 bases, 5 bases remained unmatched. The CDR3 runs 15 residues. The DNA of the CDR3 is TGCGCCAGCAGCCAAGAAAGCGGGACCCTCTACGAGCAGTACTTC. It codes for CASSQESGTLYEQYF.

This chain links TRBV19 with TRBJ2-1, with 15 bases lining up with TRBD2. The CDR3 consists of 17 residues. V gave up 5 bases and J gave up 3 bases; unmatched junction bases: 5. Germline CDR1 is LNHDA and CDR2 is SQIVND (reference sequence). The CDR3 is CASSPGTSGGLYNEQFF. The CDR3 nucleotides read TGTGCCAGTAGTCCCGGGACTAGCGGGGGGCTCTACAATGAGCAGTTCTTC.

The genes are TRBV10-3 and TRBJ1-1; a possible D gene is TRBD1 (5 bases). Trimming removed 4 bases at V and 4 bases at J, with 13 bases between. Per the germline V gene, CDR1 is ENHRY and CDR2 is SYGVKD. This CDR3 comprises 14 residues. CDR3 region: CAISVWGSTTEAFF. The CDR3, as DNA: TGTGCCATCAGTGTATGGGGCAGCACCACTGAAGCTTTCTTT.

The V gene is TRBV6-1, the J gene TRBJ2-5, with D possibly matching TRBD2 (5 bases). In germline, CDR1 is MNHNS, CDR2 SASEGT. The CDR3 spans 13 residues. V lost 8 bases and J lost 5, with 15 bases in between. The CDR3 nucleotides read TGTGCCAGCGGGGAGCCCAACTATGAGACCCAGTACTTC. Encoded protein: CASGEPNYETQYF.

The CDR3 protein is CAWSGTGAYEQYV. DNA of the CDR3: TGTGCCTGGAGTGGGACAGGGGCCTACGAGCAGTACGTC. The chain joins TRBV30 to TRBJ2-7; 9 nucleotides align to TRBD1. The CDR3 sequence is 13 residues long. Germline CDR1 and CDR2: GTSNPN and SVGIG (reference sequence). Trimming took 1 base from V and 2 from J; bases not matched to a gene: 0.

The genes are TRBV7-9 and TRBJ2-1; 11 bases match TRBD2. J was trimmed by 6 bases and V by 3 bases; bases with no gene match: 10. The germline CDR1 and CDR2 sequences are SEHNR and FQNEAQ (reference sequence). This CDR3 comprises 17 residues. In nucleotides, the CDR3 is TGTGCCAGCAGCTTCCAACCGGGACTAGCGGACTCCAATGAGCAGTTCTTC. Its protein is CASSFQPGLADSNEQFF.

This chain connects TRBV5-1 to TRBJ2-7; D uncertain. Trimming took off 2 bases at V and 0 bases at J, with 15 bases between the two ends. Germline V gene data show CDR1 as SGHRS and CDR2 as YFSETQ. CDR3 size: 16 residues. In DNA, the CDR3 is TGCGCCAGCAGCTTAGCCCCGGCGGAGAGCTCCTACGAGCAGTACTTC. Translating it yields CASSLAPAESSYEQYF.

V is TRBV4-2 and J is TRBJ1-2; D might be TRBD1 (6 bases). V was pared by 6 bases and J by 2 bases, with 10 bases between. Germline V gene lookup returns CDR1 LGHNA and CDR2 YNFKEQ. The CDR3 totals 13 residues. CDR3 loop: CASSPTGNYGYTF. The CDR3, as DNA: TGTGCCAGCAGTCCTACAGGGAACTATGGCTACACCTTC.

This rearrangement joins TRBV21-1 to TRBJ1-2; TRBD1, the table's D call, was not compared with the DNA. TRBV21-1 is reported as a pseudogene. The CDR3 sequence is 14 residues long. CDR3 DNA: TGTGCCAGCAGCCTCGGCGGACAGTTCTATGGCTACACCTTC. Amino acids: CASSLGGQFYGYTF.

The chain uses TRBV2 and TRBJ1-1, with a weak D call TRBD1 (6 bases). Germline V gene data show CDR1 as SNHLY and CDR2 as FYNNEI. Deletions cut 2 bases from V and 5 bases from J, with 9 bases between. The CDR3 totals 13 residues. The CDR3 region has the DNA TGTGCCAGCAGTGAAAATACAGGGACTGAAGCTTTCTTT. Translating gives CASSENTGTEAFF.

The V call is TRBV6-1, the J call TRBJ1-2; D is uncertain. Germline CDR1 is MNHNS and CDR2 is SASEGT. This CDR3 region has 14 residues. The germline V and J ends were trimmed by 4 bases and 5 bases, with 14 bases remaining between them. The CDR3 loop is CASSARSGEYGYTF. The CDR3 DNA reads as TGTGCCAGCAGTGCTCGGAGTGGGGAGTATGGCTACACCTTC.

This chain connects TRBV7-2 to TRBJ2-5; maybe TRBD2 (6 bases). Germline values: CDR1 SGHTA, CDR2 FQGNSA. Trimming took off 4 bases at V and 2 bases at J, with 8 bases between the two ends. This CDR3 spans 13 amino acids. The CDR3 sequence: CASSSGRQETQYF. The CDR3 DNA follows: TGTGCCAGCAGCTCGGGGAGGCAAGAGACCCAGTACTTC.